Described below is a single TCR beta chain sequence and its context. Terminally differentiated effector memory CD45RA+ cells were excluded from the naive CD8 cells, which were CD45RO-negative and positively selected for CCR7. Sorted-subset replicate PCRs used 150 to 250 ng of genomic DNA. This amount corresponded to 33,000 or so T cell genomes. Clones were sequenced by immunoSEQ multiplex PCR, and TCRdb holds only the in-frame ones, with some missing. This table has hundreds of thousands of clones, 92% appearing once. Germline V gives CDR1 SGHNT, CDR2 YYREEE (reference sequence). The CDR3 extends over 12 amino acids. V gave up 3 bases and J gave up 0 bases, with 4 bases separating them. The sample belongs to a study of shared clonotypes between healthy human individuals.

Sequencing input: naive CD8+ T cells sorted from blood. This sequence originates from a man aged 25 to 40 in good health. This chain links TRBV5-4 with TRBJ2-7; D not certain. For the CDR3, the DNA is TGTGCCAGCAGCTGGAACTCCTACGAGCAGTACTTC. Residues: CASSWNSYEQYF.